Each of the 11 T cell receptor beta chains below was sequenced from the same sample in a study of human T cells and chemical hapten exposure. Time point meaning: healthy volunteer bleed at 6 weeks. Before extraction, the whole blood was not fractionated, and total RNA was taken from it. TCRdb reanalysed the RACE reads using MiXCR and keeps one entry per CDR3 protein. This table has roughly 75,000 distinct CDR3 sequences, approximately 8.1% appearing once. The material sequenced was whole blood. Every receptor here comes from a female donor in good health. Some clones in this sample may be carry-over from other donors' samples.

The V and J genes are TRBV6-6 and TRBJ1-6; D remains unclear. This CDR3 has 16 amino acids. CDR1 and CDR2 (germline): MNHNY, SVGAGI (reference sequence). V lost 5 bases and J 3 bases, leaving 14 bases between the germline ends. The CDR3 loop reads CASSPQAGSYNSPLHF. CDR3 sequence (DNA): TGTGCCAGCAGTCCTCAGGCGGGGAGCTATAATTCACCCCTCCACTTT.

This clonotype was picked up many times. The rearrangement uses TRBV12-3 or TRBV12-4 and TRBJ1-1; TRBD1 might be the D (5 bases). The V end was cut by 9 bases, the J end by 1 base, with 21 bases between. This CDR3 is built from 16 residues. The CDR3 DNA reads TGTGCCAGTAGAACCCTCTGGACACCTAAGAACACTGAAGCTTTCTTT. This sequence encodes CASRTLWTPKNTEAFF.

This clonotype showed up many times. The chain is built from TRBV5-1 and TRBJ2-4; D remains ambiguous. TRBJ2-5 explains the end of the DNA better; the J call may be wrong. The CDR3 has 11 residues. The germline V gene encodes CDR1 SGHRS and CDR2 YFSETQ. CDR3 in DNA: TGCGCCAGCAGCTTGGAAGGGACCCAGTACTTC. Its translation: CASSLEGTQYF.

This clonotype has just a few counts. The chain recombines TRBV12-3 or TRBV12-4 with TRBJ2-7, with unresolved D. CDR3 length: 11 residues. V lost 5 bases and J 5 bases, leaving 7 bases between the germline ends. CDR3 in DNA: TGTGCCAGCAGTCGAAGAAACGAGCAGTACTTC. Amino acids: CASSRRNEQYF.

This clonotype turned up a few times. V gene TRBV12-5 combines with J gene TRBJ1-4; possibly TRBD1 for D (5 bases). V dropped 5 bases and J dropped 4 bases, with 17 bases sitting between them. This CDR3 contains 16 residues. Germline-derived CDR1 and CDR2 are LGHNT and FRNRAP. CDR3 amino acids: CASGPPRRGNNEKLFF. The CDR3 nucleotides read TGTGCTAGTGGTCCCCCCAGGAGGGGAAATAATGAAAAACTGTTTTTT. The whole variable domain, remainder taken from reference TRBV12-5 and TRBJ1-4, is DARVTQTPRHKVTEMGQEVTMRCQPILGHNTVFWYRQTMMQGLELLAYFRNRAPLDDSGMPKDRFSAEMPDATLATLKIQPSEPRDSAVYFCASGPPRRGNNEKLFFGSGTQLSVL.

V and J are TRBV9 and TRBJ2-7, with D hard to call. CDR3 size: 10 residues. Germline CDR1 reads SGDLS; CDR2 reads YYNGEE. The V end was cut by 3 bases, the J end by 6 bases, with 4 bases between. DNA of the CDR3: TGTGCCAGCAGCGCGACCGAGCAGTACTTC. Translating gives CASSATEQYF.

This clonotype was detected many times. This rearrangement joins TRBV2 to TRBJ1-1; D unclear. CDR3 length: 15 amino acids. V was cut by 1 base and J by 1 base, with 10 bases left in between. From germline, CDR1 is SNHLY and CDR2 FYNNEI. The CDR3 DNA sequence: TGTGCCAGCAGTGAAGAGGTGGCACCGAACACTGAAGCTTTCTTT. This sequence encodes CASSEEVAPNTEAFF.

CDR3 in amino acids: CASSYSTGGADTQYF. The CDR3 DNA reads TGTGCCAGCAGTTACTCGACAGGAGGGGCGGATACGCAGTATTTT. V is TRBV6-2 or TRBV6-3 and J is TRBJ2-3; D may be TRBD1 or TRBD2 (6 bases each). CDR3 length: 15 amino acids. Germline V gives CDR1 MNHEY, CDR2 SVGEGT. Trimming stripped 0 bases from V and 6 bases from J, with 13 bases between.

This clonotype was seen repeatedly, ten times or more. J is TRBJ1-6 and V is TRBV3-1; D unresolved. Germline lookup yields CDR1 LGHDT and CDR2 YNNKEL (reference sequence). V lost 1 base and J lost 10, with 11 bases in between. This CDR3 is 14 amino acids long. CDR3 region: CASSQVPGESPLHF. Written as DNA, the CDR3 is TGTGCCAGCAGCCAAGTTCCCGGGGAGTCACCCCTCCACTTT.

This chain connects TRBV11-1 to TRBJ2-3; 9 bases are a match to TRBD1. CDR3 size: 16 residues. The trim removed 5 bases at V and 1 base at J, leaving 7 bases unmatched. CDR1 SGHAT and CDR2 FQDESV come from the germline V gene (reference sequence). In DNA, the CDR3 is TGTGCCAGCAGCCACCGGAGGGACAGGGGCACAGATACGCAGTATTTT. Encoded protein: CASSHRRDRGTDTQYF.

This clonotype has more than one count but fewer than ten. The chain couples TRBV28 to TRBJ2-3, with 10 nucleotides matching TRBD2. The germline gives CDR1 MDHEN, CDR2 SYDVKM. There are 14 residues in the CDR3. The V and J ends lost 6 bases and 2 bases, in that order; junction bases with no gene match: 2. CDR3 sequence (DNA): TGTGCCAGCAGACTAGCGGGGTTCACAGATACGCAGTATTTT. This gives the protein CASRLAGFTDTQYF.